One and the same sample provided the 27 T cell receptor beta chains below, sequenced in a study of blood T cell repertoires in COVID-19. The assay was immunoSEQ multiplex PCR, and TCRdb's table has in-frame clones only and misses some. The sample has about 480,000 clones; roughly 87% are singletons. The sequenced sample was peripheral blood. These receptors were collected from a man aged 18 to 30 with COVID-19, enrolled during active disease.

This chain connects TRBV12-3 or TRBV12-4 to TRBJ1-2; D remains ambiguous. The CDR3 totals 12 residues. Trimming left V 6 bases short and J 13 bases short, with 18 bases between. CDR3: CASSERGQRRTF. CDR3 DNA: TGTGCCAGCAGCGAACGCGGGCAGAGACGCACCTTC.

The chain carries TRBV30 and TRBJ2-7; possibly TRBD1 for D (6 bases). Germline-derived CDR1 and CDR2 are GTSNPN and SVGIG (reference sequence). Deletions cut 5 bases from V and 1 base from J, with 12 bases between. The CDR3 spans 13 residues. CDR3 nucleotides: TGTGCCTGGGCCTCCGACAGGTCCTACGAGCAGTACTTC. It codes for CAWASDRSYEQYF.

The chain uses TRBV7-9 and TRBJ2-7, with TRBD2 identical over 7 bases. The CDR3 sequence is 15 residues long. V lost 6 bases and J lost 2; bases outside the gene matches: 10. The germline CDR1 and CDR2 sequences are SEHNR and FQNEAQ (reference sequence). The CDR3 bases are TGTGCCAGCAGTCATCCCGGACTAGGTACCTACGAGCAGTACTTC. As protein: CASSHPGLGTYEQYF. Based on the CDR3 plus reference TRBV7-9 and TRBJ2-7, the full variable domain is DTGVSQNPRHKITKRGQNVTFRCDPISEHNRLYWYRQTLGQGPEFLTYFQNEAQLEKSRLLSDRFSAERPKGSFSTLEIQRTEQGDSAMYLCASSHPGLGTYEQYFGPGTRLTVT.

The chain has TRBV13 and TRBJ2-7, with 9 nucleotides matching TRBD1. With 0 bases clipped from V and 5 bases from J, the junction kept 5 bases outside the gene matches. This CDR3 is 15 amino acids long. CDR1 and CDR2 from the germline V gene are PRHDT and FYEKMQ (reference sequence). CDR3 region: CASSLGVGQGNEQYF. The CDR3 nucleotides read TGTGCCAGCAGCTTAGGGGTGGGACAGGGAAACGAGCAGTACTTC.

This chain joins TRBV2 and TRBJ1-1; 8 nucleotides line up with TRBD1. Unmatched junction bases numbered 6, after V lost 7 bases and J lost 2 bases. CDR3 length equals 14 residues. Germline assignment: CDR1 SNHLY and CDR2 FYNNEI. The CDR3: CASKRGQENTEAFF. The CDR3 DNA is TGTGCCAGCAAAAGGGGACAGGAAAACACTGAAGCTTTCTTT.

J is TRBJ1-2 and V is TRBV7-9; D ambiguous. The CDR3 loop spans 13 amino acids. Germline V gene data show CDR1 as SEHNR and CDR2 as FQNEAQ (reference sequence). V was cut by 5 bases and J by 7 bases, with 14 bases left in between. The CDR3 here is CASSPSGRGGYTF. The CDR3 coding sequence is TGTGCCAGCAGCCCGAGCGGCCGGGGTGGCTACACCTTC.

This clone was found a few times. The rearrangement joins TRBV5-6 to TRBJ1-4; the match to TRBD1 covers 10 bases. Losses at the gene ends were 5 bases for V and 7 bases for J; bases not matched to a gene: 8. From germline, CDR1 is SGHDT and CDR2 YYEEEE. This CDR3 is built from 15 residues. The CDR3 protein is CASRKTGGAGEKLFF. CDR3 coding DNA: TGTGCCAGCAGAAAGACAGGGGGCGCGGGTGAAAAACTGTTTTTT.

This chain uses TRBV25-1 with TRBJ2-7, with TRBD1 matching 9 bases. The CDR3 extends over 13 amino acids. Trimming took 8 bases from V and 2 from J; bases not matched to a gene: 4. CDR1 is MGHDK, CDR2 SYGVNS, per germline. CDR3 DNA sequence: TGTGCCAGCGGGGGACAGGGCCCCTACGAGCAGTACTTC. Translation gives CASGGQGPYEQYF.

This sequence joins TRBV3-1 (or the pseudogene TRBV3-2) and TRBJ1-4; TRBD1 matches 7 bases. Germline V lookup: CDR1 LGHDT, CDR2 YNNKEL (reference sequence). V was clipped by 6 bases and J by 3 bases; unmatched bases: 7. The CDR3 runs to 15 residues. The CDR3 loop reads CASSPEGAPNEKLFF. The DNA of the CDR3 is TGTGCCAGCAGTCCAGAGGGGGCGCCTAATGAAAAACTGTTTTTT.

V gene TRBV3-1 (or the pseudogene TRBV3-2) combines with J gene TRBJ2-7, with unresolved D. V lost 0 bases and J 0 bases, leaving 9 bases between the germline ends. This CDR3 has 15 amino acids. The germline gives CDR1 LGHDT, CDR2 YNNKEL (reference sequence). CDR3 sequence reads: CASSQDPTLSYEQYF. In nucleotides, the CDR3 is TGTGCCAGCAGCCAAGATCCGACACTCTCCTACGAGCAGTACTTC.

This chain uses TRBV5-1 with TRBJ2-2, with a possible D match to TRBD1 (5 bases). The CDR3 has 15 amino acids. V lost 3 bases to trimming and J lost 4 bases, with 13 bases between them. CDR1 and CDR2 (germline): SGHRS, YFSETQ. CDR3 coding DNA: TGCGCCAGCAGCTGGAAAGGGGCAGGCACCGGGGAGCTGTTTTTT. It codes for CASSWKGAGTGELFF.

Written as DNA, the CDR3 is TGTGCCAGCAGCTTCGGGACTAGCGCCCAAGAGACCCAGTACTTC. It encodes CASSFGTSAQETQYF. The chain combines TRBV11-3 with TRBJ2-5, with TRBD2 identical over 10 bases. The CDR3 loop spans 15 amino acids. Per germline, CDR1 SGHNT and CDR2 YENEEA. The V and J ends lost 3 bases and 1 base, in that order; junction bases with no gene match: 2. The complete variable domain, with remaining parts taken from reference TRBV11-3 and TRBJ2-5, reads EAGVVQSPRYKIIEKKQPVAFWCNPISGHNTLYWYLQNLGQGPELLIRYENEEAVDDSQLPKDRFSAERLKGVDSTLKIQPAELGDSAVYLCASSFGTSAQETQYFGPGTRLLVL.

The CDR3 nucleotides read TGTGCCAGCAGCTTAGTTCCGTGGGGGGGCACAGATACGCAGTATTTT. Encoded protein: CASSLVPWGGTDTQYF. The chain combines TRBV7-2 with TRBJ2-3, with a possible D match to TRBD2 (6 bases). V shed 1 base and J shed 1 base, with 12 bases lying between them. The V gene's germline CDR1 is SGHTA and CDR2 FQGNSA. The CDR3 is 16 amino acids.

This chain uses TRBV6-1 with TRBJ2-1, with 7 bases identical to TRBD2. The CDR3 extends over 16 amino acids. The V gene's germline CDR1 is MNHNS and CDR2 SASEGT. After removal of 3 bases from V and 4 bases from J, the junction contained 9 bases not matched to a gene. CDR3 in amino acids: CASSDGGSGAYNEQFF. The CDR3 DNA is TGTGCCAGCAGTGATGGGGGGAGCGGGGCTTACAATGAGCAGTTCTTC.

This chain connects TRBV14 to TRBJ1-6; D gene unclear. CDR3 length: 12 amino acids. V was cut by 6 bases and J by 9 bases, with 9 bases left in between. CDR1 and CDR2 (germline): SGHDN, FVKESK. This chain's CDR3 is CASSSSLSPLHF. The CDR3 DNA follows: TGTGCCAGCAGTAGCAGCCTTTCACCCCTCCACTTT.

This chain links TRBV12-5 with TRBJ2-3; tentative D call: TRBD1 (7 bases). CDR3 length: 17 amino acids. The V gene's germline CDR1 is LGHNT and CDR2 FRNRAP. Trimming cost V 0 bases and J 5 bases, with 18 bases left between them. CDR3 nucleotides: TGTGCTAGTGGTTTGGTACTTGGCGGAGGGGGCGGAGATACGCAGTATTTT. Protein product: CASGLVLGGGGGDTQYF.

The table lists this clone with a count of one. The V call is TRBV9, the J call TRBJ2-2, with TRBD2 identical over 8 bases. The J segment lost 6 bases and the V segment lost 3 bases, leaving 13 bases of the junction unmatched. This CDR3 region has 17 residues. Germline V lookup: CDR1 SGDLS, CDR2 YYNGEE. CDR3 protein: CASSASRGSGRAGELFF. CDR3 DNA sequence: TGTGCCAGCAGCGCATCCCGGGGCTCCGGGAGGGCCGGGGAGCTGTTTTTT. Looking up the rest from reference TRBV9 and TRBJ2-2 gives the full variable domain: DSGVTQTPKHLITATGQRVTLRCSPRSGDLSVYWYQQSLDQGLQFLIQYYNGEERAKGNILERFSAQQFPDLHSELNLSSLELGDSALYFCASSASRGSGRAGELFFGEGSRLTVL.

The rearrangement joins TRBV5-6 to TRBJ1-6; no firm D call. This CDR3 has 17 amino acids. The V gene lost 2 bases and the J gene lost 0 bases, with 12 bases spanning the gap. The germline CDR1 and CDR2 sequences are SGHDT and YYEEEE. In DNA form, the CDR3 reads TGTGCCAGCAGCTTTTCCTTAAGGAGCTCCTATAATTCACCCCTCCACTTT. It codes for CASSFSLRSSYNSPLHF.

This clone occurred once. This rearrangement joins TRBV2 to TRBJ2-3; the match to TRBD2 covers 9 bases. The CDR3 is 15 residues long. Trimming took 7 bases from V and 5 from J; bases not matched to a gene: 10. Germline V gene sequence: CDR1 SNHLY, CDR2 FYNNEI. CDR3: CASNFGGRVRDTQYF. The CDR3 nucleotides are TGTGCCAGCAACTTCGGCGGGAGGGTACGAGATACGCAGTATTTT.

J is TRBJ2-7 and V is TRBV2; unclear D gene. V lost 0 bases and J lost 5, with 5 bases in between. This CDR3 has 12 amino acids. Germline loops: CDR1 SNHLY, CDR2 FYNNEI. CDR3 residues: CASSEARDEQYF. The CDR3 region has the DNA TGTGCCAGCAGTGAAGCCCGGGACGAGCAGTACTTC.

J is TRBJ2-1 and V is TRBV15, with D maybe TRBD1 (5 bases). This CDR3 has 16 residues. V was pared by 5 bases and J by 5 bases, with 19 bases between. From germline, CDR1 is LNHNV and CDR2 YYDKDF (reference sequence). For the CDR3, the DNA is TGTGCCACCAGCGGCAGGGCATTCTCCACAAACAATGAGCAGTTCTTC. This codes for CATSGRAFSTNNEQFF.

The V gene is TRBV6-6, the J gene TRBJ1-5, with D perhaps TRBD1 (6 bases). The ends were cut back, 7 bases at V and 3 bases at J, with 16 bases in the middle. The CDR3 has 15 residues. CDR1 and CDR2 (germline): MNHNY, SVGAGI (reference sequence). CDR3 amino acids: CASNEIGQNNQPQHF. CDR3 coding DNA: TGTGCCAGCAACGAAATAGGACAGAACAATCAGCCCCAGCATTTT.

The gene calls are TRBV23-1 and TRBJ2-5, with 12 bases matching TRBD1. TRBV23-1 is an ORF; its function is uncertain. Losses at the gene ends were 4 bases for V and 6 bases for J; bases not matched to a gene: 12. There are 17 residues in the CDR3. CDR3 in DNA: TGCGCCAGCAGTCCACGACCCTGGGACAGGGGGCGAAAGACCCAGTACTTC. Translating it yields CASSPRPWDRGRKTQYF.

The chain is built from TRBV7-8 and TRBJ2-7, with 9 bases identical to TRBD1. The CDR3 totals 17 residues. V trimming: 2 bases; J trimming: 5 bases; junction bases outside the gene matches: 13. Germline loops: CDR1 SGHVS, CDR2 FQNEAQ. DNA of the CDR3: TGTGCCAGCAGCTTAATCCCTGCGGGGGACAGGGACCACGAGCAGTACTTC. This codes for CASSLIPAGDRDHEQYF.

The V and J genes are TRBV24-1 and TRBJ2-2, with 8 positions matching TRBD2. The CDR3 covers 16 residues. The junction had 5 bases not matched to a gene; V was cut back by 4 bases and J by 2 bases. Germline V gives CDR1 KGHDR, CDR2 SFDVKD. CDR3 nucleotides: TGTGCCACCAGTGAGGCTAGCGGGCAAAACACCGGGGAGCTGTTTTTT. Protein product: CATSEASGQNTGELFF.

J is TRBJ2-2 and V is TRBV7-8; perhaps TRBD1 as D (6 bases). The ends were cut back, 2 bases at V and 4 bases at J, with 17 bases in the middle. The germline V gene encodes CDR1 SGHVS and CDR2 FQNEAQ. This CDR3 has 17 amino acids. This chain's CDR3 is CASSLYPQGQGTGELFF. Here the CDR3 DNA reads TGTGCCAGCAGCTTATACCCGCAGGGGCAGGGCACCGGGGAGCTGTTTTTT.

The chain combines TRBV2 with TRBJ2-7, with D perhaps matching TRBD2 (6 bases). This CDR3 spans 12 amino acids. The ends were cut back, 8 bases at V and 2 bases at J, with 10 bases in the middle. Per germline, CDR1 SNHLY and CDR2 FYNNEI. CDR3 nucleotide sequence: TGTGCCAGCCGCGGGGACCCCTACGAGCAGTACTTC. It yields the protein CASRGDPYEQYF. Full variable domain (rest looked up from reference TRBV2 and TRBJ2-7): EPEVTQTPSHQVTQMGQEVILRCVPISNHLYFYWYRQILGQKVEFLVSFYNNEISEKSEIFDDQFSVERPDGSNFTLKIRSTKLEDSAMYFCASRGDPYEQYFGPGTRLTVT.